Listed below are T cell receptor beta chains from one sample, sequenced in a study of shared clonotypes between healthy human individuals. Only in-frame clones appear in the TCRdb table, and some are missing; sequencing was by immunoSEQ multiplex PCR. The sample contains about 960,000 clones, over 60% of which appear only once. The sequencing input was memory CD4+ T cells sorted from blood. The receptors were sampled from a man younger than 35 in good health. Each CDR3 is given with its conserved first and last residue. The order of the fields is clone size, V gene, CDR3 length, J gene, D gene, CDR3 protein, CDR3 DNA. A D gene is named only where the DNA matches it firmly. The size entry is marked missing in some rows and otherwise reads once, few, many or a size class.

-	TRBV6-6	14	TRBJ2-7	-	CASSYSSRYYEQYF	TGTGCCAGCAGTTACTCCTCCCGGTACTACGAGCAGTACTTC
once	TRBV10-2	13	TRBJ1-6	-	CASSQTGTSPLHF	TGCGCCAGCAGTCAAACAGGGACTTCACCCCTCCACTTT
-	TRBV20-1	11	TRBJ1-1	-	CSARGQSEAFF	TGCAGTGCTCGTGGACAGAGCGAAGCTTTCTTT
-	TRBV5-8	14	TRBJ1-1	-	CASSPEWAVVEAFF	TGTGCCAGCAGCCCGGAGTGGGCCGTTGTTGAAGCTTTCTTT
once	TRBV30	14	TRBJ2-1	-	CAWIRDPWGNEQFF	TGTGCCTGGATCCGGGACCCCTGGGGCAATGAGCAGTTCTTC
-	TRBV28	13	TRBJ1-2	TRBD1	CASSPQGGSGYTF	TGTGCCAGCAGTCCACAGGGGGGCTCTGGCTACACCTTC
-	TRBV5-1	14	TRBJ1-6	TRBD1	CASSLQDRDSPLHF	TGCGCCAGCAGCTTGCAAGACAGGGACTCACCCCTCCACTTT
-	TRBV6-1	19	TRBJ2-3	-	CASSEAGSRLGRGTDTQYF	TGTGCCAGCAGTGAAGCAGGGTCTAGGTTGGGCCGAGGCACAGATACGCAGTATTTT
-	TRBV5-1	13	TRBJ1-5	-	CASSLNGDQPQHF	TGCGCCAGCAGCTTGAACGGCGATCAGCCCCAGCATTTT
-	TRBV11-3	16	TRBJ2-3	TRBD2	CASSLGGTSFTDTQYF	TGTGCCAGCAGCTTAGGTGGGACTAGCTTCACAGATACGCAGTATTTT
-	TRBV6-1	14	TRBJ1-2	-	CASSEVTGPLGYTF	TGTGCCAGCAGTGAAGTTACAGGCCCCCTTGGCTACACCTTC
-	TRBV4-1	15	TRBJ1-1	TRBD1	CASSQKRTGVTEAFF	TGCGCCAGCAGCCAGAAGAGGACAGGGGTCACTGAAGCTTTCTTT
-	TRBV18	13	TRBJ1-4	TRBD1	CASSDGTGEKLFF	TGTGCCAGCTCAGATGGGACAGGTGAAAAACTGTTTTTT
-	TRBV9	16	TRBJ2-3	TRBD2	CASSVGLAGVRDTQYF	TGTGCCAGCAGCGTAGGACTAGCGGGAGTAAGGGATACGCAGTATTTT
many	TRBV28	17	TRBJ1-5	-	CASSLPRQVLFDQPQHF	TGTGCCAGCAGTCTCCCCCGACAGGTCCTCTTTGATCAGCCCCAGCATTTT
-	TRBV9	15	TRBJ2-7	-	CASSDEGPGSYEQYF	TGTGCCAGCAGCGATGAAGGGCCAGGCTCCTACGAGCAGTACTTC
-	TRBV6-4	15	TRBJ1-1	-	CASLRGTGRITEAFF	TGTGCCAGCCTTAGGGGCACTGGCAGGATCACTGAAGCTTTCTTT
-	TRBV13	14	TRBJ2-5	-	CASSARTAGNTQYF	TGTGCCAGCAGCGCGAGGACGGCAGGAAATACCCAGTACTTC
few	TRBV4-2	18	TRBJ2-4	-	CASESRRGGDLRENIQYF	TGTGCCAGCGAATCACGGAGGGGGGGCGATTTGAGGGAAAACATTCAGTACTTC
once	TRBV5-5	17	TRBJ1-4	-	CASSSSPDITTNEKLFF	TGTGCCAGCAGCAGTAGCCCGGACATCACAACTAATGAAAAACTGTTTTTT
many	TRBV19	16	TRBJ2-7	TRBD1	CASSILLTGLSYEQYF	TGTGCCAGTAGTATCCTCTTGACAGGGCTAAGCTACGAGCAGTACTTC
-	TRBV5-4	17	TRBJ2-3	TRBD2	CASSPVPSGGGTDTQYF	TGTGCCAGCAGCCCCGTTCCTAGCGGAGGGGGCACAGATACGCAGTATTTT
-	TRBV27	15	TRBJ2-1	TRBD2	CASSSYSGNSNEQFF	TGTGCCAGCAGTAGTTATAGCGGGAATTCCAATGAGCAGTTCTTC
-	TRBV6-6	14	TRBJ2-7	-	CASSYEPFSYEQYF	TGTGCCAGCAGTTACGAGCCTTTCTCCTACGAGCAGTACTTC
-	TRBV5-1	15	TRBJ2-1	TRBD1	CASSLEQGAYNEQFF	TGCGCCAGCAGCTTGGAACAGGGGGCATACAATGAGCAGTTCTTC
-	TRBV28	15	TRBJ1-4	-	CASSSNGTPYEKLFF	TGTGCCAGCAGTTCGAACGGGACACCATATGAAAAACTGTTTTTT
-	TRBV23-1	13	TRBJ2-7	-	CASRTECSYEQYF	TGCGCCAGTCGGACGGAATGCTCCTACGAGCAGTACTTC
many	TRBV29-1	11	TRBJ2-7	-	CSVKRGDEQYF	TGCAGCGTTAAAAGGGGAGACGAGCAGTACTTC
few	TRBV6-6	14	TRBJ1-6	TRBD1	CASSRDRVGSPLHF	TGTGCCAGCAGTCGGGACAGGGTAGGATCACCCCTCCACTTT
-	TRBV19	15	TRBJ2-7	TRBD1	CASSSLGQGAYEQYF	TGTGCCAGTAGTTCCCTCGGACAGGGGGCCTACGAGCAGTACTTC
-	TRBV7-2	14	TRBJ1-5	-	CASSLGQGNQPQHF	TGTGCCAGCAGCTTGGGGCAGGGAAATCAGCCCCAGCATTTT
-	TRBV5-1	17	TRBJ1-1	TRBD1	CASSLEGRRGLSAEAFF	TGCGCCAGCAGCTTGGAAGGCAGGAGGGGGCTTTCAGCTGAAGCTTTCTTT
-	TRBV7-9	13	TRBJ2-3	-	CASEAGSSDTQYF	TGTGCCAGCGAGGCAGGATCGTCGGATACGCAGTATTTT
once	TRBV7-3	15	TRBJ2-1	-	CASSLEGSSYNEQFF	TGTGCCAGCAGCTTGGAGGGCAGCTCCTACAATGAGCAGTTCTTC